The 22 T cell receptor beta chains given below trace back to one sample, sequenced in a study of beta chain features in type 1 diabetes. The isolated RNA, all of it, was reverse transcribed, so expressed TCRB transcripts were what got sequenced. Method: immunoSEQ multiplex PCR; TCRdb's copy keeps in-frame clones and lacks some. The repertoire holds approximately 300,000 clones, with approximately 11% as singletons. Input material: naive CD4+ T cells from blood. Receptor source: a woman in her 30s in good health.

Turning to this clone: No DNA is shown, since the ends of the CDR3 on it are uncertain; the CDR3 is the one TCRdb lists. This sequence joins TRBV30 and TRBJ2-3; the table's D call, TRBD2, has no DNA check behind it. The CDR3 totals 11 residues, both ends included. Germline CDR1 and CDR2: GTSNPN and SVGIG (reference sequence). The CDR3 spells CAWGLGSGGRF.

The chain has TRBV5-1 and TRBJ2-2, with 8 bases lining up with TRBD1. With 3 bases clipped from V and 1 base from J, the junction kept 2 bases outside the gene matches. The V gene's germline CDR1 is SGHRS and CDR2 YFSETQ. The CDR3 has 15 residues. CDR3 in amino acids: CASSYGTGNTGELFF. As DNA, the CDR3 is TGCGCCAGCAGCTATGGGACAGGGAACACCGGGGAGCTGTTTTTT. Full variable domain (remainder filled in from reference TRBV5-1 and TRBJ2-2): KAGVTQTPRYLIKTRGQQVTLSCSPISGHRSVSWYQQTPGQGLQFLFEYFSETQRNKGNFPGRFSGRQFSNSRSEMNVSTLELGDSALYLCASSYGTGNTGELFFGEGSRLTVL.

This clone was counted between two and nine times. V is TRBV30 and J is TRBJ2-1, with TRBD2 identical over 7 bases. The CDR3 covers 11 residues. Germline values: CDR1 GTSNPN, CDR2 SVGIG (reference sequence). Trimming at V came to 3 bases and at J to 10 bases, leaving 3 bases not matched to a gene. Here the CDR3 reads CAWSLLAEQFF. The DNA of the CDR3 is TGTGCCTGGAGCCTACTAGCGGAGCAGTTCTTC. Looking up the rest from reference TRBV30 and TRBJ2-1 gives the full variable domain: SQTIHQWPATLVQPVGSPLSLECTVEGTSNPNLYWYRQAAGRGLQLLFYSVGIGQISSEVPQNLSASRPQDRQFILSSKKLLLSDSGFYLCAWSLLAEQFFGPGTRLTVL.

The sample holds many counts of this clone. The CDR3 DNA sequence: TGTGCCTGGAGCCTTGAGGTTTGGCAGCCCCAGCATTTT. Protein product: CAWSLEVWQPQHF. V usage is TRBV30 and J usage is TRBJ1-5; D is unclear. The CDR3 extends over 13 amino acids. The ends were cut back, 3 bases at V and 7 bases at J, with 13 bases in the middle. The germline CDR1 and CDR2 sequences are GTSNPN and SVGIG (reference sequence).

This clone occurred a few times. The rearrangement uses TRBV15 and TRBJ1-5; 9 nucleotides line up with TRBD1. V was pared by 7 bases and J by 7 bases, with 8 bases of the junction left unmatched. The length of the CDR3 is 14 residues. Germline V lookup: CDR1 LNHNV, CDR2 YYDKDF (reference sequence). The CDR3 DNA reads TGTGCCACCAACGCGGGACAGGGAGGGCAGCCCCAGCATTTT. This gives the protein CATNAGQGGQPQHF.

The chain uses TRBV5-6 and TRBJ1-2; D uncertain. V shed 0 bases and J shed 2 bases, with 5 bases lying between them. The CDR3 is 13 amino acids. Germline CDR1 SGHDT, CDR2 YYEEEE. CDR3: CASSLARNYGYTF. Written as DNA, the CDR3 is TGTGCCAGCAGCTTGGCCAGGAACTATGGCTACACCTTC. The entire variable domain, with the rest obtained from reference TRBV5-6 and TRBJ1-2, is as follows: DAGVTQSPTHLIKTRGQQVTLRCSPKSGHDTVSWYQQALGQGPQFIFQYYEEEERQRGNFPDRFSGHQFPNYSSELNVNALLLGDSALYLCASSLARNYGYTFGSGTRLTVV.

Only a few counts were recorded for this clone. V gene TRBV28 combines with J gene TRBJ2-7; D possibly corresponds to TRBD1 (6 bases). The length of the CDR3 is 14 residues. Trimming pared 2 bases from V and 1 base from J, leaving 9 bases between. Germline V gene lookup returns CDR1 MDHEN and CDR2 SYDVKM. CDR3 in DNA: TGTGCCAGCAGTTTAGGGGGCGATTCCTACGAGCAGTACTTC. This codes for CASSLGGDSYEQYF.

V gene TRBV28 combines with J gene TRBJ2-1; D unresolved. The V and J ends lost 1 base and 9 bases respectively, with 10 bases between them. The CDR3 consists of 13 residues. Germline CDR1 reads MDHEN; CDR2 reads SYDVKM. The CDR3 loop reads CASSLSLVGEQFF. The CDR3 DNA reads TGTGCCAGCAGTTTATCCCTAGTCGGTGAGCAGTTCTTC.

This clone was seen only a few times. The chain employs TRBV11-2 and TRBJ1-2; D not certain. The V gene's germline CDR1 is SGHAT and CDR2 FQNNGV. The CDR3 is made up of 14 amino acids. V was trimmed by 1 base and J by 2 bases, leaving 8 bases between them. The CDR3 coding sequence is TGTGCCAGCAGCTTAGGGGAGGGAAACTATGGCTACACCTTC. It codes for CASSLGEGNYGYTF.

The chain combines TRBV9 with TRBJ2-3, with 8 bases fitting TRBD2. Germline assignment: CDR1 SGDLS and CDR2 YYNGEE. V was pared by 2 bases and J by 4 bases, with 6 bases of the junction left unmatched. This CDR3 has 15 residues. CDR3 region: CASSVSAGVSDTQYF. The CDR3 DNA sequence: TGTGCCAGCAGCGTGTCAGCGGGAGTGTCAGATACGCAGTATTTT.

The genes are TRBV10-3 and TRBJ2-7, with D possibly matching TRBD1 (6 bases). The CDR3 totals 13 residues. V was trimmed by 5 bases and J by 2 bases, leaving 10 bases between them. CDR1 and CDR2 (germline): ENHRY, SYGVKD. The CDR3 here is CAISRQDTYEQYF. The CDR3 region has the DNA TGTGCCATCAGTAGACAGGATACCTACGAGCAGTACTTC.

The table lists this clone with a few counts. This rearrangement joins TRBV7-2 to TRBJ2-7; the match to TRBD2 covers 14 bases. This CDR3 is built from 17 residues. The junction had 3 bases not matched to a gene; V was cut back by 1 base and J by 1 base. The germline CDR1 and CDR2 sequences are SGHTA and FQGNSA. Written as DNA, the CDR3 is TGTGCCAGCAGCTTAGGGGGACTAGCGGGAGCATCCTACGAGCAGTACTTC. Translated: CASSLGGLAGASYEQYF.

V gene TRBV4-2 combines with J gene TRBJ2-5, with TRBD2 matching over 10 bases. Losses at the gene ends were 4 bases for V and 1 base for J; bases not matched to a gene: 6. This CDR3 has 16 residues. The germline V gene has CDR1 LGHNA and CDR2 YNFKEQ. Here the CDR3 reads CASSLGSGRSQETQYF. CDR3 in DNA: TGTGCCAGCAGCCTTGGTAGCGGGAGGTCCCAAGAGACCCAGTACTTC.

The CDR3 DNA is TGTGCCAGCAACAGGAGATACACCGGGGAGCTGTTTTTT. Encoded protein: CASNRRYTGELFF. This chain joins TRBV9 and TRBJ2-2; D might be TRBD1 (5 bases). Trimming took 6 bases from V and 3 from J, leaving 9 bases between them. Germline V gives CDR1 SGDLS, CDR2 YYNGEE. The CDR3 is 13 amino acids.

The chain is built from TRBV7-6 and TRBJ2-7; 13 positions match TRBD2. There are 14 residues in the CDR3. CDR1 is SGHVS and CDR2 is FNYEAQ in the germline V gene. J was trimmed by 7 bases and V by 5 bases; bases with no gene match: 5. The CDR3 DNA follows: TGTGCCAGCAGCCTAGGACTAGCGGGAGTTGAGCAGTACTTC. Amino acids: CASSLGLAGVEQYF. Variable domain in full (rest from reference TRBV7-6 and TRBJ2-7): GAGVSQSPRYKVTKRGQDVALRCDPISGHVSLYWYRQALGQGPEFLTYFNYEAQQDKSGLPNDRFSAERPEGSISTLTIQRTEQRDSAMYRCASSLGLAGVEQYFGPGTRLTVT.

This clone appeared a few times. V usage is TRBV28 and J usage is TRBJ2-1; 9 bases map to TRBD2. The CDR3 length is 16 residues. V dropped 7 bases and J dropped 3; count of bases not matched to a gene: 10. Germline V gene sequence: CDR1 MDHEN, CDR2 SYDVKM. The CDR3 is CASKHEGLAIYNEQFF. The DNA for the CDR3 is TGTGCCAGCAAACACGAAGGACTAGCGATCTACAATGAGCAGTTCTTC.

The rearrangement uses TRBV28 and TRBJ2-2, with 7 bases identical to TRBD2. Trimming took 3 bases from V and 7 from J; bases not matched to a gene: 14. In germline, CDR1 is MDHEN, CDR2 SYDVKM. The CDR3 length is 17 residues. Written as DNA, the CDR3 is TGTGCCAGCAGTTTGGGGGACTACTCCGCCGGGGTCGGGGAGCTGTTTTTT. Translation gives CASSLGDYSAGVGELFF.

The chain has TRBV7-2 and TRBJ1-1; the D is unclear. V was pared by 0 bases and J by 0 bases, with 11 bases between. This CDR3 region has 16 residues. The V gene's germline CDR1 is SGHTA and CDR2 FQGNSA. CDR3 sequence: CASSLASSPLNTEAFF. CDR3 in DNA: TGTGCCAGCAGCTTAGCGAGTAGCCCCCTGAACACTGAAGCTTTCTTT.

The chain carries TRBV7-2 and TRBJ2-5, with D perhaps TRBD1 (6 bases). The CDR3 totals 15 residues. V was pared by 5 bases and J by 6 bases, with 19 bases between. CDR1 is SGHTA, CDR2 FQGNSA, per germline. The DNA for the CDR3 is TGTGCCAGCAGCCCGTACCTCGGGACAAGACAGACCCAGTACTTC. This encodes CASSPYLGTRQTQYF.

This clone was observed a few times. This sequence joins TRBV18 and TRBJ1-4; D gene ambiguous. The CDR3 contains 15 residues. Germline V gene lookup returns CDR1 KGHSH and CDR2 LQKENI. Trimming shortened V by 1 base and J by 5 bases, and 11 bases separated the two germline ends. The CDR3 nucleotides read TGTGCCAGCTCACCACAGACGGAGGGAAATGAAAAACTGTTTTTT. Protein: CASSPQTEGNEKLFF.

This clone was seen only once. The junction does not match germline at one end; this may be a read error. The rearrangement uses TRBV5-1 and TRBJ2-3; 14 bases fit TRBD2. Germline CDR1 and CDR2: SGHRS and YFSETQ. CDR3 length: 17 residues. CDR3 region: CASRLGLAGVGTDTQYF. The CDR3 region has the DNA TGCGCCAGCAGGTTGGGACTAGCGGGAGTGGGGACAGATACGCAGTATTTT.

This clone was observed a handful of times. The chain carries TRBV28 and TRBJ2-7, with 10 positions matching TRBD2. V lost 6 bases to trimming and J lost 3 bases; unmatched junction nucleotides: 5. The germline V gene has CDR1 MDHEN and CDR2 SYDVKM. This CDR3 is 14 amino acids long. CDR3 in DNA: TGTGCCAGCAGGTCTAGCGGGAGTAGCTACGAGCAGTACTTC. The encoded protein is CASRSSGSSYEQYF.